The source of this TCR beta chain is a study of neurological immune-mediated disorders. Time point specified: longitudinal time-point 3. This clonotype showed up many times. TCRdb re-called the 5' RACE reads through MiXCR, storing one row per CDR3 protein. The table records around 100,000 distinct CDR3 sequences, about a tenth of them present only once. The material sequenced was PBMCs. The TCR originated in a female donor with HTLV-1-associated myelopathy (HAM/TSP).

CDR3: CSGATEHTNYGYTF. The CDR3 coding sequence is TGCAGCGGTGCAACGGAGCACACTAACTATGGCTACACCTTC. The V call is TRBV29-1, the J call TRBJ1-2; D is unclear. This CDR3 comprises 14 residues. The germline V gene encodes CDR1 SQVTM and CDR2 ANQGSEA. Trimming took off 7 bases at V and 0 bases at J, with 15 bases between the two ends.